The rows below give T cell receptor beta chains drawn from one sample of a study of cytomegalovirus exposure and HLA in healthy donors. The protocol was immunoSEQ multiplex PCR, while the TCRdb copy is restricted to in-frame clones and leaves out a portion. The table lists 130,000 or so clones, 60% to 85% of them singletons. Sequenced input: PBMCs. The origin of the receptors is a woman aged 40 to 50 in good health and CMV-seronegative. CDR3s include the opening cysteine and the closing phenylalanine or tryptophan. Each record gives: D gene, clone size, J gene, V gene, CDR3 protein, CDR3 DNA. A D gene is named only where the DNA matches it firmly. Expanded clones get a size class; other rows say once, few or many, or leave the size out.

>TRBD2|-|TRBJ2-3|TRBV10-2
CASSESGRLRGGDTQYF
TGCGCCAGCAGTGAGTCTGGCAGGCTACGGGGGGGGGATACGCAGTATTTT
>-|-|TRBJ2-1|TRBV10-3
CATRRGITYNEQFF
TGTGCCACGAGGCGGGGCATTACCTACAATGAGCAGTTCTTC
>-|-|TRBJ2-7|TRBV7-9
CASSLSGQEYF
TGTGCCAGCAGCTTATCAGGTCAGGAATACTTC
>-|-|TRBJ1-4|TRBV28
CASSITSLSLGEKLFF
TGTGCCAGCAGTATAACTAGCCTCTCCCTTGGAGAAAAACTGTTTTTT
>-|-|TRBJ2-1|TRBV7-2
CASSSSRQASNEQFF
TGTGCCAGCAGCTCAAGCCGACAGGCGAGCAATGAGCAGTTCTTC
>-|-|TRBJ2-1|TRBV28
CASRTLQDNYNEQFF
TGTGCCAGCCGCACCCTCCAGGACAACTACAATGAGCAGTTCTTC
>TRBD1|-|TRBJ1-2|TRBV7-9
CASSFAQGAPPGYTF
TGTGCCAGCAGCTTCGCACAGGGGGCGCCTCCAGGCTACACCTTC
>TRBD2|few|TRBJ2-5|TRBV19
CATGLPMSGTQYF
TGTGCCACGGGACTACCCATGTCAGGGACCCAGTACTTC
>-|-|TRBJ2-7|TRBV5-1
CASSRTGHKGYGQYF
TGCGCCAGCAGCCGCACAGGCCACAAGGGTTACGGGCAGTACTTC
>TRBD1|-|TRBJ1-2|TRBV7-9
CASSPGTGHRANYGYTF
TGTGCCAGCAGCCCAGGGACAGGTCACCGGGCGAACTATGGCTACACCTTC
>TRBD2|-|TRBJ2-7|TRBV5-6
CASSLSGGREQYF
TGTGCCAGCAGCTTGTCGGGAGGGCGAGAGCAGTACTTC
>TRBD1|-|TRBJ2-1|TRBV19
CASRWTGSRGKGEQFF
TGTGCCAGTAGATGGACAGGGTCCAGGGGTAAGGGTGAGCAGTTCTTC
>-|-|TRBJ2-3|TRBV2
CASSPTARTDTQYF
TGTGCCAGCAGCCCGACAGCCCGCACAGATACGCAGTATTTT
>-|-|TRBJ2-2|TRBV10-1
CASSDGGSLNTGELFF
TGCGCCAGCAGTGACGGAGGGAGTCTGAACACCGGGGAGCTGTTTTTT
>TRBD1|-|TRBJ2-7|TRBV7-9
CASSGTGASYEQYF
TGTGCCAGCAGCGGGACAGGCGCTTCCTACGAGCAGTACTTC
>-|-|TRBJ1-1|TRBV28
CASSLGYTEAFF
TGTGCCAGCAGTTTGGGCTACACTGAAGCTTTCTTT
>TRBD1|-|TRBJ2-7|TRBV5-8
CASGLQGSYEQYF
TGTGCCAGCGGCCTACAGGGGTCCTACGAGCAGTACTTC
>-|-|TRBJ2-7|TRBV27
CASSLTGLSYEQYF
TGTGCCAGCAGTTTAACCGGTCTCTCCTACGAGCAGTACTTC
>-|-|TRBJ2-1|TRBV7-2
CASSLWGQNYNEQFF
TGTGCCAGCAGCTTATGGGGACAAAATTACAATGAGCAGTTCTTC
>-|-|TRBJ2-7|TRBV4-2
CASSQGQAGYEQYF
TGTGCCAGCAGCCAAGGGCAAGCGGGCTACGAGCAGTACTTC
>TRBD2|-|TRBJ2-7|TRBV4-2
CASSQGTSGRAGWHEQYF
TGTGCCAGCAGCCAAGGGACTAGCGGGAGGGCCGGGTGGCACGAGCAGTACTTC
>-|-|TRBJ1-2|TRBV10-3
CAIRPGINYGYTF
TGTGCCATCCGCCCAGGGATAAACTATGGCTACACCTTC
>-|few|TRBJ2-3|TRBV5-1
CASSSGTRLTDTQYF
TGCGCCAGCAGCTCCGGGACAAGACTCACAGATACGCAGTATTTT
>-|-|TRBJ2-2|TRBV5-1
CASRPGAHTGELFF
TGCGCCAGCCGCCCAGGGGCCCACACCGGGGAGCTGTTTTTT
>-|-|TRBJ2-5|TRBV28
CASSPNSRETQYF
TGTGCCAGCAGTCCCAACAGCCGGGAGACCCAGTACTTC
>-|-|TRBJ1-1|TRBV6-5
CASSYWGGLTDTEAFF
TGTGCCAGCAGTTACTGGGGGGGGCTAACGGACACTGAAGCTTTCTTT
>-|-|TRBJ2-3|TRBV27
CASSPPGLYPAPDTQYF
TGTGCCAGCAGTCCCCCGGGTCTATATCCCGCCCCAGATACGCAGTATTTT
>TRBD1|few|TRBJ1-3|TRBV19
CASSIDTGAIGNTIYF
TGTGCCAGTAGTATTGACACAGGGGCCATCGGAAACACCATATATTTT
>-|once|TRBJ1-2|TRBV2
CASSDQGSGDGYTF
TGTGCCAGCAGTGATCAGGGGAGCGGGGATGGCTACACCTTC
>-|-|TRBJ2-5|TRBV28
CASMVAAAEDQETQYF
TGTGCCAGCATGGTGGCCGCGGCAGAGGATCAAGAGACCCAGTACTTC
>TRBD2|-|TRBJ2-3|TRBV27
CASSPVTSDSHTQYF
TGTGCCAGCAGTCCCGTCACTAGCGACTCACATACGCAGTATTTT
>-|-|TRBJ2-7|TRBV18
CASSPGSYERYF
TGTGCCAGCTCACCAGGGTCCTACGAGCGGTACTTC
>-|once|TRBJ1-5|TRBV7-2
CASSLGGFRGGQPQHF
TGTGCCAGCAGCTTAGGAGGGTTCAGGGGCGGTCAGCCCCAGCATTTT
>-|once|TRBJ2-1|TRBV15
CATSRLKGYNEQFF
TGTGCCACCAGCAGACTAAAGGGGTACAATGAGCAGTTCTTC
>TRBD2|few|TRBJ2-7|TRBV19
CASKVSSGSYEQYF
TGTGCCAGTAAGGTGTCCAGCGGGAGTTACGAGCAGTACTTC
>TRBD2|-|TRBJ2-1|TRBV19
CASSITSLAGGPPREQFF
TGTGCCAGTAGTATCACAAGTCTGGCGGGAGGGCCGCCTAGGGAGCAGTTCTTC
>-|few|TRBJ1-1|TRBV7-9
CASSFPPDSEAFF
TGTGCCAGCAGCTTCCCACCGGACTCGGAAGCTTTCTTT
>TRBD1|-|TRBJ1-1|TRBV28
CASSWAGTATEAFF
TGTGCCAGCAGTTGGGCAGGGACAGCGACTGAAGCTTTCTTT
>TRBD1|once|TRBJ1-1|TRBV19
CASTRQGKAEAFF
TGTGCCAGTACAAGACAGGGTAAGGCTGAAGCTTTCTTT
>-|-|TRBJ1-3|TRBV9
CASSVAPGSGNTIYF
TGTGCCAGCAGCGTAGCCCCGGGCTCTGGAAACACCATATATTTT
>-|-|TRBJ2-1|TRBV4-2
CASSQGAGPYNEQFF
TGTGCCAGCAGCCAAGGGGCAGGGCCCTACAATGAGCAGTTCTTC
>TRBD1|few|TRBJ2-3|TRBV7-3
CASSLTGGGADTQYF
TGTGCCAGCAGCCTCACAGGGGGCGGCGCAGATACGCAGTATTTT
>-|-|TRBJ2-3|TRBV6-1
CASSPTGTSTDTQYF
TGTGCCAGCAGTCCAACAGGTACTAGCACAGATACGCAGTATTTT
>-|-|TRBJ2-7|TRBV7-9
CASSLGGTGGYEQYF
TGTGCCAGCAGCTTGGGGGGGACAGGCGGCTACGAGCAGTACTTC
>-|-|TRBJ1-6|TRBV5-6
CASSFRQSYNSPLHF
TGTGCCAGCAGCTTCCGACAGTCCTATAATTCACCCCTCCACTTT
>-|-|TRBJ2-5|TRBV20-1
CSAPTRETQYF
TGCAGTGCCCCGACTCGGGAGACCCAGTACTTC
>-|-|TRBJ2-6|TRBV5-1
CASSGGNSGANVLTF
TGCGCCAGCAGTGGGGGGAACTCTGGGGCCAACGTCCTGACTTTC